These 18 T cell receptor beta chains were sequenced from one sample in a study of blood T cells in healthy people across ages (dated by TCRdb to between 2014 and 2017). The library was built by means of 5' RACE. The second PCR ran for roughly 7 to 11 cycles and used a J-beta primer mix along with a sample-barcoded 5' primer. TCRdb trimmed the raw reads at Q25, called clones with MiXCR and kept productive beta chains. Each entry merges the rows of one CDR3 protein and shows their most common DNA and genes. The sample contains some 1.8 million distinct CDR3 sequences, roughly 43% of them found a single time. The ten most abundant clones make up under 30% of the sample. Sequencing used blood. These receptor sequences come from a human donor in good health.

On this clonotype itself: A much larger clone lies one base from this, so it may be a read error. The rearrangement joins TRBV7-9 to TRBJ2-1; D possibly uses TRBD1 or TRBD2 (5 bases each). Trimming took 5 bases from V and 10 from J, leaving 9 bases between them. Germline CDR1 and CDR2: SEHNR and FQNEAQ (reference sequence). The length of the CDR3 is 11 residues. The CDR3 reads CASSIEGEQFF. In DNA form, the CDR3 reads TGTGCCAGCAGCATAGAGGGGGAGCAGTTCTTC.

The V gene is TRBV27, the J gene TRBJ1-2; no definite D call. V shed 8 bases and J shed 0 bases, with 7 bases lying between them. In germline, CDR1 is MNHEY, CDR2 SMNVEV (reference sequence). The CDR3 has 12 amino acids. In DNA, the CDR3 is TGTGCCAGCGGCAGAGCTAACTATGGCTACACCTTC. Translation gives CASGRANYGYTF.

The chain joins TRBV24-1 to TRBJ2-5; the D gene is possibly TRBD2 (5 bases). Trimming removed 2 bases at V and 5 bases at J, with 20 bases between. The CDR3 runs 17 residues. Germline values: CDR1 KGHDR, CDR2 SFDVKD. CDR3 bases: TGTGCCACCAGTGATTGGTCTACGGGGTTCCGTACGGAGACCCAGTACTTC. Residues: CATSDWSTGFRTETQYF.

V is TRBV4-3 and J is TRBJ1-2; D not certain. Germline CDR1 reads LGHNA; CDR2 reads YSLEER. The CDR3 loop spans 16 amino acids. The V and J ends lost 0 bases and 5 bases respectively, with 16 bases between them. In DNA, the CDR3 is TGCGCCAGCAGCCAAGAACCTAACGAATCGGGGTATGGCTACACCTTC. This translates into CASSQEPNESGYGYTF.

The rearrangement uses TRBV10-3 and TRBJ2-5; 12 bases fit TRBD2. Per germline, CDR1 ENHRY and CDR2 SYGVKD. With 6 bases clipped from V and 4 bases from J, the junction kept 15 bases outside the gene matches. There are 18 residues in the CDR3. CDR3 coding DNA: TGTGCCATCAGCGGAGCGCGGCTAGCGGGGGGGCCTGGAGAGACCCAGTACTTC. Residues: CAISGARLAGGPGETQYF.

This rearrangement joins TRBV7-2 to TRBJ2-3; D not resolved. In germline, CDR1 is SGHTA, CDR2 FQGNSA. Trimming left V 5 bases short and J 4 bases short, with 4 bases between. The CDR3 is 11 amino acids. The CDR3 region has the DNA TGTGCCAGCAGCACCCCAGATACGCAGTATTTT. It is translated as CASSTPDTQYF.

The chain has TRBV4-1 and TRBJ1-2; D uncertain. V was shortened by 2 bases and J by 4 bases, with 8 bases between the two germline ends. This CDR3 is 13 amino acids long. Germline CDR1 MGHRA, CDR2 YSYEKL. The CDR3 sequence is CASSQREFYGYTF. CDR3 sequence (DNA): TGCGCCAGCAGCCAAAGGGAATTCTATGGCTACACCTTC.

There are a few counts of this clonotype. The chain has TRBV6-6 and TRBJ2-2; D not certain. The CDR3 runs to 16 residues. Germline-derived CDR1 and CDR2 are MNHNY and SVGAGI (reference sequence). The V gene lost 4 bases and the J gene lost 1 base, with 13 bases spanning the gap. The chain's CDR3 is CASSLSPSGNTGELFF. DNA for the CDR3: TGTGCCAGCAGTTTGTCCCCCTCCGGGAACACCGGGGAGCTGTTTTTT.

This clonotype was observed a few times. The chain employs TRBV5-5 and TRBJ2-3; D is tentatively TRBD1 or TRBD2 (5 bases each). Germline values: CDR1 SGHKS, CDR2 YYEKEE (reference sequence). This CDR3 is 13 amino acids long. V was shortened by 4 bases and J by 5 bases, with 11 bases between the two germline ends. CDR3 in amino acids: CASSGGWGDTQYF. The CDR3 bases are TGTGCCAGCAGCGGGGGATGGGGAGATACGCAGTATTTT. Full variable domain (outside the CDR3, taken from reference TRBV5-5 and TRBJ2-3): DAGVTQSPTHLIKTRGQQVTLRCSPISGHKSVSWYQQVLGQGPQFIFQYYEKEERGRGNFPDRFSARQFPNYSSELNVNALLLGDSALYLCASSGGWGDTQYFGPGTRLTVL.

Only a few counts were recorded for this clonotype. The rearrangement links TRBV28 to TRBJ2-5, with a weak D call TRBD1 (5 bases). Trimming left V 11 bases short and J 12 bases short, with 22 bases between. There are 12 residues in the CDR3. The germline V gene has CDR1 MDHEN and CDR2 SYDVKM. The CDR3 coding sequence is TGTGCCGCCCGCGACAGCCGCCCTAGAGAGTACTTC. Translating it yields CAARDSRPREYF.

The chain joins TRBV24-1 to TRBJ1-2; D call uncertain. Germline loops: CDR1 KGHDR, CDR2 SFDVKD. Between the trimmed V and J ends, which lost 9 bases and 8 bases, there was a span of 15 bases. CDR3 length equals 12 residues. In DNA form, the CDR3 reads TGTGCCACCGGCGATTTCCTGAACGGCTACACCTTC. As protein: CATGDFLNGYTF.

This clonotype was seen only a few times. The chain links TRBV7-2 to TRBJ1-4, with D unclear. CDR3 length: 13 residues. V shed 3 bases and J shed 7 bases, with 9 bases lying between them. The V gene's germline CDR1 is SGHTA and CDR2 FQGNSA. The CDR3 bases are TGTGCCAGCAGCTTTATTGGTCGTGAAAAACTGTTTTTT. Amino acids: CASSFIGREKLFF.

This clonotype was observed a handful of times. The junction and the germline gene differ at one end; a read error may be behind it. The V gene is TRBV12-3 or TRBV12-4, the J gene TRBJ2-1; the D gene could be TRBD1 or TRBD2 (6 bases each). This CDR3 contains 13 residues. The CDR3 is CASKGGVYSEQFF. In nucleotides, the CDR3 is TGTGCCAGCAAGGGGGGCGTCTACAGTGAGCAGTTCTTC.

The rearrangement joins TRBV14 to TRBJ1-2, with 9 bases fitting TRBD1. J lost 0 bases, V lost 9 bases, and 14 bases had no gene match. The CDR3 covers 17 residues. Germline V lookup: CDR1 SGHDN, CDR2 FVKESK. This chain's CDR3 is CARPTGGYIGANYGYTF. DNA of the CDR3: TGTGCCAGGCCGACAGGGGGGTATATTGGGGCTAACTATGGCTACACCTTC.

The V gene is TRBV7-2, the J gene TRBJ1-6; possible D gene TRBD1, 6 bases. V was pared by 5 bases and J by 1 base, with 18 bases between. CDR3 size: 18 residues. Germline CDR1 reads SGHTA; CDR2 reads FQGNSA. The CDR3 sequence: CASSHPKGGASYNSPLHF. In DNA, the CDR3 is TGTGCCAGCAGCCACCCAAAGGGGGGGGCTTCCTATAATTCACCCCTCCACTTT.

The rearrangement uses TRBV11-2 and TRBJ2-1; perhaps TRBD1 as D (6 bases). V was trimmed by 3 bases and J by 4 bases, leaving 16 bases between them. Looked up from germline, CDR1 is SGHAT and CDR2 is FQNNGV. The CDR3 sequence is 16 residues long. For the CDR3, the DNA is TGTGCCAGCAGCTTCGCAGCAGGGGCACTATACAATGAGCAGTTCTTC. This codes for CASSFAAGALYNEQFF.

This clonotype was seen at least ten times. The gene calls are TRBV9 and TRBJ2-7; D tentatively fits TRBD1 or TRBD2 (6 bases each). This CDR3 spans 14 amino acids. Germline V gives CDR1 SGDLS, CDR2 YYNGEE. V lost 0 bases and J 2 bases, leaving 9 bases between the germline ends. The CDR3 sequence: CASSVGGTPYEQYF. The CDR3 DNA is TGTGCCAGCAGCGTAGGCGGGACACCCTACGAGCAGTACTTC.

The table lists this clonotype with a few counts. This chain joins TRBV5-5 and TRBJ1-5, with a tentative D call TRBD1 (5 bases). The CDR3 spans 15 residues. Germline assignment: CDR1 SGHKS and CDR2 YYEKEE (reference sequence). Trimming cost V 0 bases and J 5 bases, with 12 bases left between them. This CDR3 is CASSLEGRGDQPQHF. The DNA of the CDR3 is TGTGCCAGCAGCTTGGAAGGTCGGGGGGATCAGCCCCAGCATTTT. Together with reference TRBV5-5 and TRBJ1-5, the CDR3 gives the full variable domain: DAGVTQSPTHLIKTRGQQVTLRCSPISGHKSVSWYQQVLGQGPQFIFQYYEKEERGRGNFPDRFSARQFPNYSSELNVNALLLGDSALYLCASSLEGRGDQPQHFGDGTRLSIL.